This TCR beta chain stems from a study of cytomegalovirus exposure and HLA in healthy donors (dated by TCRdb to between 2016 and 2019). As for the study more broadly: According to a later analysis, the roughly 120 validation repertoires were produced on the same platform as the 666 repertoires of the first cohort. The study aimed to test whether cataloging public T cell receptors could reveal signatures of past pathogen exposure. High-throughput TCR immunosequencing, statistical association of individual TCRs with disease status, and machine learning were combined to predict cytomegalovirus infection status. In addition to the first cohort of around 670 subjects, a separate validation cohort of approximately 110 different subjects was used. Broad study findings and their caveats: Across donors, most TCR sequences were observed very rarely, whereas some public TCRs were present in many individuals. All 120 or so repertoires were used to score co-occurrence in the validation cohort in a later analysis, because that analysis had no HLA typing for the cohort. A few of the identified cytomegalovirus-associated TCR beta chains were confirmed in vitro to be specific for cytomegalovirus antigens. In the study, some 160 TCR beta chains were listed as associated with cytomegalovirus. Cytomegalovirus status was reported to be diagnosed by the classifier with high specificity and sensitivity in both the original and validation cohorts. Subsequent analysis determined that TCRs grouped into clusters in the first cohort also showed a tendency toward co-occurrence across the 120 or so validation repertoires, and about 94% of cluster scores exceeded 0. According to the authors, the approach could potentially be generalized to other disease states and immunological phenotypes.

Concerning this clone itself: Its binding antigen is unknown. No base-level quality is on record; no much larger clone is a single base apart.

Taken from the germline V gene, the CDR1 and CDR2 loops are MDHEN and SYDVKM. V and J are trimmed by 3 bases and 5 bases, and the gene matches miss 15 bases of the junction. Reading from cysteine to phenylalanine, the CDR3 counts 18 amino acids. Only CDR3 DNA remains: 54 bases, in frame from the first base. The donors belonged to the validation cohort of over a hundred subjects, which was separate from the approximately 610-subject first cohort. The receptor library was made with the immunoSEQ multiplex PCR assay. The source study handled its data this way. A statistical classification framework was developed to diagnose cytomegalovirus status using the catalog of TCR beta chain sequences. The immuneACCESS repertoire file appears here via TCRdb, limited to in-frame rearrangements. These files lack a portion of the clones; in checked studies, under half of the deficit traces to unresolved V genes, and the cause of the others is not known. The V and J calls and clone size were taken over from that table, and D and trimming were inferred from the DNA. The sample data list approximately 120,000 clones, and around nine tenths of these were observed just once. Clones ranked in the top ten supply about 2.1% of the sample.

This TCR was recovered from a young woman in good health and CMV-seronegative. The rearrangement joined TRBV28 to TRBJ1-5; 8 central nucleotides agree with TRBD1. The sample comprised PBMCs. CDR3 sequence: CASSFTYRGFFLDQPQHF. The nucleotide sequence reads TGTGCCAGCAGTTTCACCTACAGGGGGTTTTTCCTTGATCAGCCCCAGCATTTT.